This passage covers 3 T cell receptor beta chains from one sample sequenced in a study of blood T cell repertoires in COVID-19. Libraries were prepared by immunoSEQ multiplex PCR; TCRdb keeps only in-frame clonotypes and omits some of them. The sample contains approximately 190,000 clones, 86% of which appear only once. Sequenced: PBMCs or T cells enriched from blood (not recorded which). All receptors derive from a woman in her forties in a cohort exposed to, infected with or recovered from COVID-19 (not recorded which).

This chain joins TRBV3-1 (or the pseudogene TRBV3-2) and TRBJ1-6; D gene unclear. The CDR3 covers 16 residues. CDR1 LGHDT and CDR2 YNNKEL come from the germline V gene (reference sequence). Trimming removed 1 base at V and 3 bases at J, with 10 bases between. The CDR3 DNA reads TGTGCCAGCAGCCAAGGAGGCAGTTTCTATAATTCACCCCTCCACTTT. Translated, it gives CASSQGGSFYNSPLHF.

V and J are TRBV12-5 and TRBJ2-7; 14 bases align to TRBD2. Germline trimming cut 1 base from V and 2 bases from J; bases unmatched to any gene: 7. There are 18 residues in the CDR3. The germline CDR1 and CDR2 sequences are LGHNT and FRNRAP. CDR3 nucleotide sequence: TGTGCTAGTGGTTTGGCGTACGAGGGACTAGCGGGAGCCTACGAGCAGTACTTC. Translating it yields CASGLAYEGLAGAYEQYF.

This clone was seen only a few times. The chain carries TRBV4-3 and TRBJ1-6, with TRBD1 identical over 7 bases. J lost 8 bases, V lost 4 bases, and 8 bases had no gene match. Germline CDR1 LGHNA, CDR2 YSLEER. The CDR3 sequence is 15 residues long. Here the CDR3 reads CASSPRHRGDSPLHF. CDR3 nucleotides: TGCGCCAGCAGCCCCCGGCACAGGGGTGATTCACCCCTCCACTTT.